This entry concerns a single TCR beta chain. The entry originates in a study of Ad26.COV2.S vaccination and SARS-CoV-2 variants. Trimming at V came to 6 bases and at J to 7 bases, leaving 4 bases not matched to a gene. The germline CDR1 and CDR2 sequences are SEHNR and FQNEAQ (reference sequence). This CDR3 is built from 13 residues. The method was immunoSEQ multiplex PCR; TCRdb's version includes in-frame clones alone and lacks a portion of them. The sample yields about 180,000 clones, around 90% seen once. The sequence derives from a human donor who had recovered from COVID-19. J is TRBJ1-4 and V is TRBV7-9, with TRBD1 matching 8 bases. The sequences come from peripheral blood, collected after recovery from COVID-19. The CDR3 DNA is TGTGCCAGCAGTCTACAGGGGGTTGAAAAACTGTTTTTT. The encoded protein is CASSLQGVEKLFF.